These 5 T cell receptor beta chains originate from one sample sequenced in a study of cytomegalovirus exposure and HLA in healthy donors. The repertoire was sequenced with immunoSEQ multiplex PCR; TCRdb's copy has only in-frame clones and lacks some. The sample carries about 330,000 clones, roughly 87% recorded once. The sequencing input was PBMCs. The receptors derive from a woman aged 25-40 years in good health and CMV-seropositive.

CDR3 protein: CSVGTSGGRGGQFF. The CDR3 nucleotides read TGCAGCGTTGGGACTAGCGGGGGGCGAGGCGGGCAGTTCTTC. This sequence joins TRBV29-1 and TRBJ2-1; 14 positions match TRBD2. The V segment lost 4 bases and the J segment 12 bases; nucleotides outside the gene matches: 8. From germline, CDR1 is SQVTM and CDR2 ANQGSEA. The CDR3 is 14 residues long.

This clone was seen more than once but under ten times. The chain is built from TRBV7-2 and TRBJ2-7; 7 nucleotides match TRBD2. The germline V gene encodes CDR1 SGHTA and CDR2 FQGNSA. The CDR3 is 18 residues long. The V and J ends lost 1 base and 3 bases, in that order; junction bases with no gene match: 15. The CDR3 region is CASSLDRPNTGGGYEQYF. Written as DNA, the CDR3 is TGTGCCAGCAGCTTAGACCGGCCCAATACGGGGGGAGGCTACGAGCAGTACTTC.

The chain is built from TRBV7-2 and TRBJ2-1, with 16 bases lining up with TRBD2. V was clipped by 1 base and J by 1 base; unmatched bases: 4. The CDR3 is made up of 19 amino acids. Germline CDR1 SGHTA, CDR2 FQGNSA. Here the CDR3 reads CASSLGGTSGGVSYNEQFF. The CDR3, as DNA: TGTGCCAGCAGCTTAGGCGGGACTAGCGGGGGGGTGTCCTACAATGAGCAGTTCTTC.

The CDR3 DNA reads TGTGCCACCCAGGGGGCACGGAACACTGAAGCTTTCTTT. It translates to CATQGARNTEAFF. The V gene is TRBV6-1, the J gene TRBJ1-1, with TRBD1 identical over 8 bases. This CDR3 contains 13 residues. Trimming removed 10 bases from V and 1 base from J; junction bases left unmatched: 5. CDR1 and CDR2 from the germline V gene are MNHNS and SASEGT.

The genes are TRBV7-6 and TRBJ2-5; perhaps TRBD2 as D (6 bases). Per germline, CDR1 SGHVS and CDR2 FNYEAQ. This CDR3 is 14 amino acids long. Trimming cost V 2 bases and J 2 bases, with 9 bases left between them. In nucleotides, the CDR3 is TGTGCCAGCAGCTTATTAGGGAGGCAAGAGACCCAGTACTTC. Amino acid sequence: CASSLLGRQETQYF.